These 20 T cell receptor beta chains came from one sample sequenced in a study of shared clonotypes between healthy human individuals. TCRdb keeps only in-frame clones here, not all; method: immunoSEQ multiplex PCR. The sample includes millions of clones, about 95% of them seen just once. The naive CD8 population came from CD45RO-negative cells selected for CCR7, without terminally differentiated effector memory CD45RA+ cells. Sequencing used naive CD8+ T cells sorted from blood. The receptor source for this set is a man aged 18 to 30 in good health.

Note on this clone: Other DNA sequences in the sample encode the same CDR3. The chain carries TRBV29-1 and TRBJ2-7; tentatively, D is TRBD2 (5 bases). Germline assignment: CDR1 SQVTM and CDR2 ANQGSEA. The CDR3 contains 11 residues. With 7 bases removed from V and 4 bases from J, the gap between germline ends came to 11 bases. For the CDR3, the DNA is TGCAGCGCCCGGGGTGTGTACGAGCAGTACTTC. This encodes CSARGVYEQYF.

This rearrangement joins TRBV5-6 to TRBJ2-5, with no clear D. V gave up 4 bases and J gave up 5 bases, with 15 bases separating them. Per germline, CDR1 SGHDT and CDR2 YYEEEE. The CDR3 sequence is 14 residues long. CDR3 amino acids: CASSVRLEVETQYF. CDR3 DNA: TGTGCCAGCAGCGTCCGCCTAGAGGTCGAGACCCAGTACTTC.

This clone was seen just once. This chain links TRBV6-5 with TRBJ2-2, with D perhaps TRBD2 (5 bases). The CDR3 sequence is 15 residues long. The V end was cut by 9 bases, the J end by 7 bases, with 21 bases between. The germline V gene has CDR1 MNHEY and CDR2 SVGAGI. This CDR3 is CASTSEGEGNGELFF. The CDR3 region has the DNA TGTGCCAGTACCTCTGAGGGAGAAGGGAACGGGGAGCTGTTTTTT.

This clone occurred once. The rearrangement links TRBV29-1 to TRBJ1-1; D gene ambiguous. There are 9 residues in the CDR3. The V end lost 0 bases, the J end lost 8 bases, and 1 base lay between the germline ends. CDR1 is SQVTM and CDR2 is ANQGSEA in the germline V gene. CDR3 nucleotide sequence: TGCAGCGTTGAAGAGGAAGCTTTCTTT. The encoded protein is CSVEEEAFF.

This chain links TRBV19 with TRBJ2-3, with 10 bases lining up with TRBD2. V shed 3 bases, J shed 4 bases, and the junction held 1 base outside the gene matches. Germline V gives CDR1 LNHDA, CDR2 SQIVND (reference sequence). The CDR3 totals 14 residues. The DNA for the CDR3 is TGTGCCAGTAGTATTACTAGCGGGGCAGATACGCAGTATTTT. This gives the protein CASSITSGADTQYF.

The chain joins TRBV2 to TRBJ1-6; D might be TRBD1 (5 bases). CDR1 is SNHLY and CDR2 is FYNNEI in the germline V gene. V lost 5 bases and J 8 bases, leaving 10 bases between the germline ends. The CDR3 length is 13 residues. DNA for the CDR3: TGTGCCAGCAGTCCCAGGGTTTATTCACCCCTCCACTTT. This encodes CASSPRVYSPLHF.

The chain employs TRBV4-2 and TRBJ2-3; 8 bases agree with TRBD2. CDR1 is LGHNA and CDR2 is YNFKEQ in the germline V gene. CDR3 length: 15 amino acids. The trim removed 4 bases at V and 0 bases at J, leaving 3 bases unmatched. CDR3 protein: CASSLLAGSTDTQYF. CDR3 sequence (DNA): TGTGCCAGCAGCCTCTTAGCGGGGAGCACAGATACGCAGTATTTT.

The chain joins TRBV7-9 to TRBJ1-6, with D perhaps TRBD1 (5 bases). Between the trimmed V and J ends, which lost 5 bases and 6 bases, there was a span of 11 bases. Germline loops: CDR1 SEHNR, CDR2 FQNEAQ (reference sequence). There are 14 residues in the CDR3. Written as DNA, the CDR3 is TGTGCCAGCAGCCCTGTGGGGGGTAATTCACCCCTCCACTTT. Amino acid sequence: CASSPVGGNSPLHF.

A remark on this clone: Other DNA sequences within the sample encode an identical CDR3. The genes are TRBV5-6 and TRBJ2-7, with a possible D match to TRBD2 (6 bases). Between the trimmed V and J ends, which lost 4 bases and 0 bases, there was a span of 8 bases. CDR3 size: 13 residues. Germline loops: CDR1 SGHDT, CDR2 YYEEEE. CDR3 sequence: CASSLDYSYEQYF. For the CDR3, the DNA is TGTGCCAGCAGCCTGGACTACTCCTACGAGCAGTACTTC.

The CDR3 DNA follows: TGCGCCAGCAGCCCCTCGGTGGGAGCCAAAAACATTCAGTACTTC. Encoded protein: CASSPSVGAKNIQYF. V gene TRBV4-1 combines with J gene TRBJ2-4, with unresolved D. The ends were cut back, 4 bases at V and 0 bases at J, with 10 bases in the middle. The length of the CDR3 is 15 residues. Germline V lookup: CDR1 MGHRA, CDR2 YSYEKL.

J is TRBJ2-7 and V is TRBV27; D possibly matches TRBD1 or TRBD2 (5 bases each). The germline V gene has CDR1 MNHEY and CDR2 SMNVEV (reference sequence). The CDR3 runs to 14 residues. Trimming took 3 bases from V and 2 from J, leaving 11 bases between them. The CDR3 protein is CASSFGDGTYEQYF. For the CDR3, the DNA is TGTGCCAGCAGTTTTGGGGACGGAACCTACGAGCAGTACTTC.

V gene TRBV27 combines with J gene TRBJ2-4; 7 bases are a match to TRBD2. With V trimmed by 4 bases and J by 8 bases, 5 bases remained unmatched. The length of the CDR3 is 13 residues. Germline V gene data show CDR1 as MNHEY and CDR2 as SMNVEV (reference sequence). This chain's CDR3 is CASSSTGGDIQYF. The CDR3 region has the DNA TGTGCCAGCAGTTCGACGGGGGGAGACATTCAGTACTTC.

This clone has just one count. The rearrangement uses TRBV5-4 and TRBJ1-1, with 10 bases identical to TRBD1. This CDR3 is built from 14 residues. Germline CDR1 SGHNT, CDR2 YYREEE (reference sequence). The V gene end was trimmed by 4 bases and the J gene end by 5 bases; junction bases not matched to a gene: 5. The DNA of the CDR3 is TGTGCCAGCAGCCATGACAGGGGGCGAACTGAAGCTTTCTTT. It is translated as CASSHDRGRTEAFF.

With respect to this clone: Other DNA sequences within the sample encode an identical CDR3. The chain carries TRBV6-5 and TRBJ2-7; TRBD2 aligns across 14 bases. Germline V gene data show CDR1 as MNHEY and CDR2 as SVGAGI. V dropped 0 bases and J dropped 6; count of bases not matched to a gene: 1. The CDR3 extends over 15 amino acids. CDR3 sequence (DNA): TGTGCCAGCAGTTACTCAGGGACTAGCGGGAGCGAGCAGTACTTC. It encodes CASSYSGTSGSEQYF.

The CDR3 coding sequence is TGTGCCAGCACTTTATCTTTAGGGGACTTTAACATTCAGTACTTC. This sequence encodes CASTLSLGDFNIQYF. The rearrangement uses TRBV7-9 and TRBJ2-4, with D perhaps matching TRBD2 (6 bases). V was trimmed by 7 bases and J by 7 bases, leaving 20 bases between them. Germline CDR1 SEHNR, CDR2 FQNEAQ (reference sequence). The CDR3 runs to 15 residues.

The chain joins TRBV5-5 to TRBJ1-4, with a tentative D call TRBD1 (5 bases). Trimming stripped 4 bases from V and 4 bases from J, with 11 bases between. Germline V gene sequence: CDR1 SGHKS, CDR2 YYEKEE (reference sequence). CDR3 length: 14 amino acids. The CDR3 reads CASSVGPFNEKLFF. DNA of the CDR3: TGTGCCAGCAGCGTGGGGCCCTTTAATGAAAAACTGTTTTTT.

The J gene is TRBJ2-3, the V gene TRBV7-3; 14 bases line up with TRBD2. V trimming: 5 bases; J trimming: 4 bases; junction bases outside the gene matches: 2. Per germline, CDR1 SGHTA and CDR2 FQGTGA. The CDR3 has 15 amino acids. CDR3 in DNA: TGTGCCAGCAGCGAGGGACTAGCGGGGGCAGATACGCAGTATTTT. Translation: CASSEGLAGADTQYF.

CDR3 in DNA: TGTGCCAGCAGGGAGGCCGGCACAATCTACGAGCAGTACTTC. Its protein product is CASREAGTIYEQYF. This chain links TRBV2 with TRBJ2-7; maybe TRBD2 (5 bases). CDR3 size: 14 residues. Trimming left V 6 bases short and J 3 bases short, with 15 bases between. Germline V gene sequence: CDR1 SNHLY, CDR2 FYNNEI. Using reference TRBV2 and TRBJ2-7 for the parts outside the CDR3, the full variable domain is EPEVTQTPSHQVTQMGQEVILRCVPISNHLYFYWYRQILGQKVEFLVSFYNNEISEKSEIFDDQFSVERPDGSNFTLKIRSTKLEDSAMYFCASREAGTIYEQYFGPGTRLTVT.

CDR3 sequence: CASSLEVTGQGGYTF. CDR3 in DNA: TGCGCCAGCAGCTTGGAGGTGACAGGGCAAGGCGGCTACACCTTC. The gene calls are TRBV5-1 and TRBJ1-2; 7 nucleotides align to TRBD1. This CDR3 has 15 residues. CDR1 and CDR2 (germline): SGHRS, YFSETQ. Germline trimming cut 0 bases from V and 8 bases from J; bases unmatched to any gene: 10.

This chain connects TRBV15 to TRBJ1-5, with a tentative D call TRBD1 (5 bases). The CDR3 extends over 16 amino acids. Trimming took 3 bases from V and 1 from J, leaving 13 bases between them. Germline loops: CDR1 LNHNV, CDR2 YYDKDF (reference sequence). The CDR3 region is CATSSTPRDSNQPQHF. DNA of the CDR3: TGTGCCACCAGCAGCACGCCCCGGGACAGCAATCAGCCCCAGCATTTT.